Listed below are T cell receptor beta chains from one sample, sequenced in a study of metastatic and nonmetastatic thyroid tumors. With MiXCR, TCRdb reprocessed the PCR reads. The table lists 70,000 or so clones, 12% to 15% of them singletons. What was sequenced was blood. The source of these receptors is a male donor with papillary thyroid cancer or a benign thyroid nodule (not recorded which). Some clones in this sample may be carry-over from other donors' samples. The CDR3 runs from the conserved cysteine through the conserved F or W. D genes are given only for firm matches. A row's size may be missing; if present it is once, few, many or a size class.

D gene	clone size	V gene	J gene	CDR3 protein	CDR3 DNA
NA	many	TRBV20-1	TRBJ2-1	CSARPMRDMYEQFF	TGCAGTGCTAGGCCGATGAGAGATATGTATGAGCAGTTCTTC
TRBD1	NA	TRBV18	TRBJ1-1	CASSPGAGGPRNTEAFF	TGTGCCAGCTCACCCGGGGCAGGGGGGCCCAGGAACACTGAAGCTTTCTTT
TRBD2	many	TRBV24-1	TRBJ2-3	CATSDIYTASGGTDTQYF	TGTGCCACCAGTGATATATATACCGCTAGCGGTGGCACAGATACGCAGTATTTT
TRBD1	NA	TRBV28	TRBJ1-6	CASSTLSGGNSPLHF	TGTGCCAGCAGTACCCTCTCAGGGGGTAATTCACCCCTCCACTTT
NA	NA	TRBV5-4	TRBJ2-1	CASSPPPGDHEQFF	TGTGCCAGCAGCCCTCCCCCGGGAGACCATGAGCAGTTCTTC
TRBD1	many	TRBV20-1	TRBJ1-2	CSAQAGGGYTF	TGCAGTGCTCAGGCAGGGGGAGGCTACACCTTC
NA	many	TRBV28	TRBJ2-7	CASMGTAGRQTYEQYF	TGTGCCAGCATGGGAACAGCCGGCCGTCAAACCTACGAGCAGTACTTC
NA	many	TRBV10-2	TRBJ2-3	CASSEYGGATDTQYF	TGCGCCAGCAGTGAGTATGGGGGAGCGACAGATACGCAGTATTTT
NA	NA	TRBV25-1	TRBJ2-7	CASSGFVPPCGAYEQYF	TGTGCCAGCAGTGGATTTGTGCCCCCCTGCGGTGCCTACGAGCAGTACTTC
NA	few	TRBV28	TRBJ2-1	CASSLSQGSSYNKQFF	TGTGCCAGCAGTCTATCCCAGGGGAGCTCCTACAATAAGCAGTTCTTC
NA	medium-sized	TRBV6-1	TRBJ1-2	CASSDENRGRIYTF	TGTGCCAGCAGTGACGAAAATCGGGGGCGAATCTACACCTTC
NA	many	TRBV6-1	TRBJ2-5	CASRAPRGGETQYF	TGTGCCAGCAGGGCCCCCCGGGGTGGGGAGACCCAGTACTTC
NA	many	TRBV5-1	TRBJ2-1	CASSLQGHSYNEQFF	TGCGCCAGCAGCCTGCAGGGACACTCTTACAATGAGCAGTTCTTC
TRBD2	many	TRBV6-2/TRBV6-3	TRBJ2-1	CASSDALAGGSEQFF	TGTGCCAGCAGCGACGCACTAGCGGGAGGAAGTGAGCAGTTCTTC
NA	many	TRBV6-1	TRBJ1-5	CASSEEDGRGNQPQHF	TGTGCCAGCAGTGAAGAGGACGGCAGAGGCAATCAGCCCCAGCATTTT
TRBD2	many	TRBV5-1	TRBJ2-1	CASSVVAGTNEQFF	TGCGCCAGCAGCGTGGTAGCGGGAACGAATGAGCAGTTCTTC
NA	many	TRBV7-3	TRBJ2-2	CASSPRETGELFF	TGTGCCAGCAGCCCCAGGGAAACCGGGGAGCTGTTTTTT
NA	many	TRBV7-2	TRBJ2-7	CASSLDGITMQYF	TGTGCCAGCAGCTTAGACGGGATTACAATGCAGTACTTC